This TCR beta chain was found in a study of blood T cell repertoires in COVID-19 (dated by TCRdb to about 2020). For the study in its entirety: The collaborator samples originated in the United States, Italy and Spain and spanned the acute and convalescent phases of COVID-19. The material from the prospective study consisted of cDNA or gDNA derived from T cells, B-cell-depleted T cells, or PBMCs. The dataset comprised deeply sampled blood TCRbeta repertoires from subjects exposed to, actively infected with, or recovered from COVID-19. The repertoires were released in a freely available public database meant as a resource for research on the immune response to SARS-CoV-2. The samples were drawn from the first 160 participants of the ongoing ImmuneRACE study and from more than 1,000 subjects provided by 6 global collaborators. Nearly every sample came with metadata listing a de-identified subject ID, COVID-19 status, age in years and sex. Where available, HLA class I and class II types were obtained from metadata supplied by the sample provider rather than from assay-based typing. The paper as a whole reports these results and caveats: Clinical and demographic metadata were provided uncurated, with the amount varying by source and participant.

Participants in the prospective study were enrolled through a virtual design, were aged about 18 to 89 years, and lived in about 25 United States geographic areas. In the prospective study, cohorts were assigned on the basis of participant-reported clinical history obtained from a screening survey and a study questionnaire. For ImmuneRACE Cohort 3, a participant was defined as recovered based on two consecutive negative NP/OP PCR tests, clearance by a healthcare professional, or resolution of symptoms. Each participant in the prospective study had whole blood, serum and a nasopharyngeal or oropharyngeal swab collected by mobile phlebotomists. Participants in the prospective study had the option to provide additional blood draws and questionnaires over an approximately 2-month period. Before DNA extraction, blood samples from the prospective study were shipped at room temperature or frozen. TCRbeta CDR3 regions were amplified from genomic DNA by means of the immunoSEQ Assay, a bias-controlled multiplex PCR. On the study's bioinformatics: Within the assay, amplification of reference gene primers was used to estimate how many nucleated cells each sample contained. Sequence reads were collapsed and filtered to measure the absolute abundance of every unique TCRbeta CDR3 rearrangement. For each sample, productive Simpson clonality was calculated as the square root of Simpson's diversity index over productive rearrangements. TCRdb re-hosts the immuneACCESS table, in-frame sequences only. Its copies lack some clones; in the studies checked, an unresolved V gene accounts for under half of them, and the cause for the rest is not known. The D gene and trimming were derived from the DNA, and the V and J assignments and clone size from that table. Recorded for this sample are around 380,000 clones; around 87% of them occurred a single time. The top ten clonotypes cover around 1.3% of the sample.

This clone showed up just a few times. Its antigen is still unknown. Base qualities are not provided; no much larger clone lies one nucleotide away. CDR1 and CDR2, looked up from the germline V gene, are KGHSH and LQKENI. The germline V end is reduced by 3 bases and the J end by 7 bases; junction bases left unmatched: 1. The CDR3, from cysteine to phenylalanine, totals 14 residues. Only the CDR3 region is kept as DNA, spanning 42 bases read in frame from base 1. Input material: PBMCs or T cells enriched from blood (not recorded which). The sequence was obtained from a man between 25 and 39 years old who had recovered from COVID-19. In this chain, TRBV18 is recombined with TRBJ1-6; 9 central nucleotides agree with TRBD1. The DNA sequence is TGTGCCAGCTCACCCGGGACAGGGAATTCACCCCTCCACTTT. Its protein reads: CASSPGTGNSPLHF. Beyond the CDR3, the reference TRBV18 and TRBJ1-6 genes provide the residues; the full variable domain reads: NAGVMQNPRHLVRRRGQEARLRCSPMKGHSHVYWYRQLPEEGLKFMVYLQKENIIDESGMPKERFSAEFPKEGPSILRIQQVVRGDSAAYFCASSPGTGNSPLHFGNGTRLTVT.